This entry describes one T cell receptor beta chain. Antigen: not known. TCRdb's table, derived via immunoSEQ multiplex PCR, lists solely in-frame clones and lacks some. The table includes about 180,000 clones, around 93% detected once. The entry originates in a study of T cell responses to AZD1222 COVID-19 vaccine. General study results and limits: It was only after the peak T cell response that any repertoires were sampled. The donors showed a predominance of white British ancestry and of females, with possible underestimation of clonal diversity. Researchers report vaccine-associated CD4 TCRs spanning spike, with dominance at 160-218 and 743-854. Epitopes outside B.1.351 and B.1.1.7 mutated regions reportedly drew nearly half of spike TCRs.

The ends were cut back, 3 bases at V and 2 bases at J, with 11 bases in the middle. Per the germline V gene, CDR1 is SGHAT and CDR2 is FQNNGV. The CDR3 runs to 14 residues. The sample consisted of peripheral blood, taken 28 days after the second dose of the MenACWY control vaccine. This clonotype was sampled from an adult who received the MenACWY meningococcal vaccine as a control. The chain links TRBV11-2 to TRBJ2-7; the D gene is possibly TRBD2 (7 bases). CDR3 nucleotide sequence: TGTGCCAGCAGCTTGGGGGGGCGGGCCTACGAGCAGTACTTC. Translated: CASSLGGRAYEQYF.